One and the same sample provided the 31 T cell receptor beta chains below, sequenced in a study of blood T cell repertoires in COVID-19. Assay: immunoSEQ multiplex PCR; the TCRdb copy retains only in-frame clones and omits some. The sample yields roughly 260,000 clones, about 85% seen once. Specimen: peripheral blood. The receptors stem from a woman aged 45-60 years who had recovered from COVID-19.

The chain employs TRBV18 and TRBJ1-4; 7 nucleotides agree with TRBD1. Germline trimming cut 6 bases from V and 5 bases from J; bases unmatched to any gene: 9. There are 15 residues in the CDR3. In germline, CDR1 is KGHSH, CDR2 LQKENI. This CDR3 is CASSQLQGINEKLFF. As DNA, the CDR3 is TGTGCCAGCTCCCAATTACAGGGGATAAATGAAAAACTGTTTTTT.

Notes on this clone: This same CDR3 is encoded by further DNA sequences in the sample. V and J are TRBV24-1 and TRBJ2-2, with D possibly matching TRBD1 (5 bases). The CDR3 consists of 15 residues. Per germline, CDR1 KGHDR and CDR2 SFDVKD. The V and J ends lost 4 bases and 3 bases respectively, with 11 bases between them. CDR3 sequence reads: CATSDAGQHTGELFF. The CDR3 coding sequence is TGTGCCACCAGTGACGCTGGACAACACACCGGGGAGCTGTTTTTT.

This clone was counted once. The gene calls are TRBV19 and TRBJ2-1; D remains ambiguous. CDR1 is LNHDA and CDR2 is SQIVND in the germline V gene (reference sequence). This CDR3 has 13 residues. V was pared by 6 bases and J by 7 bases, with 13 bases between. The CDR3 region is CASRRSVRNEQFF. CDR3 sequence (DNA): TGTGCCAGTAGAAGGAGCGTTCGAAATGAGCAGTTCTTC. The variable domain in full, completed from reference TRBV19 and TRBJ2-1, reads DGGITQSPKYLFRKEGQNVTLSCEQNLNHDAMYWYRQDPGQGLRLIYYSQIVNDFQKGDIAEGYSVSREKKESFPLTVTSAQKNPTAFYLCASRRSVRNEQFFGPGTRLTVL.

The chain recombines TRBV18 with TRBJ2-3, with D possibly matching TRBD1 (5 bases). This CDR3 has 14 residues. Trimming cost V 3 bases and J 8 bases, with 15 bases left between them. Germline V gene data show CDR1 as KGHSH and CDR2 as LQKENI. The CDR3 sequence is CASSPGRLQGTQYF. CDR3 sequence (DNA): TGTGCCAGCTCACCGGGCCGGCTGCAGGGTACGCAGTATTTT.

This clone has at least ten counts. The V call is TRBV2, the J call TRBJ1-2; 9 bases agree with TRBD1. The germline V gene has CDR1 SNHLY and CDR2 FYNNEI. This CDR3 has 15 amino acids. Losses at the gene ends were 5 bases for V and 7 bases for J; bases not matched to a gene: 11. As DNA, the CDR3 is TGTGCCAGCAGTCAGAGGACAGGGGCGAGGGTTGGCTACACCTTC. Translated, it gives CASSQRTGARVGYTF.

This chain uses TRBV5-1 with TRBJ1-6; TRBD1 matches 9 bases. Germline lookup yields CDR1 SGHRS and CDR2 YFSETQ. This CDR3 contains 15 residues. V dropped 4 bases and J dropped 6; count of bases not matched to a gene: 5. The CDR3 region has the DNA TGCGCCAGCAGCGCGACAGGGGGGAGTAATTCACCCCTCCACTTT. Protein sequence: CASSATGGSNSPLHF. Full variable domain (remainder filled in from reference TRBV5-1 and TRBJ1-6): KAGVTQTPRYLIKTRGQQVTLSCSPISGHRSVSWYQQTPGQGLQFLFEYFSETQRNKGNFPGRFSGRQFSNSRSEMNVSTLELGDSALYLCASSATGGSNSPLHFGNGTRLTVT.

The V gene is TRBV29-1, the J gene TRBJ1-2; 7 positions agree with TRBD1. The V gene's germline CDR1 is SQVTM and CDR2 ANQGSEA. Germline trimming cut 4 bases from V and 5 bases from J; bases unmatched to any gene: 7. The length of the CDR3 is 13 residues. The DNA of the CDR3 is TGCAGCGTTGTAAGACAGGGCGGTTATGGCTACACCTTC. This codes for CSVVRQGGYGYTF.

The J gene is TRBJ2-7, the V gene TRBV9, with D possibly matching TRBD2 (6 bases). The CDR3 extends over 13 amino acids. The V end was cut by 4 bases, the J end by 3 bases, with 11 bases between. Germline V lookup: CDR1 SGDLS, CDR2 YYNGEE. The CDR3 loop reads CASSRDSGYEQYF. Here the CDR3 DNA reads TGTGCCAGCAGCCGTGATAGCGGCTACGAGCAGTACTTC. The full variable domain, rest sourced from reference TRBV9 and TRBJ2-7, is DSGVTQTPKHLITATGQRVTLRCSPRSGDLSVYWYQQSLDQGLQFLIQYYNGEERAKGNILERFSAQQFPDLHSELNLSSLELGDSALYFCASSRDSGYEQYFGPGTRLTVT.

This clone was recorded a few times. V gene TRBV25-1 combines with J gene TRBJ1-1, with D tentatively TRBD1 (6 bases). The CDR3 totals 15 residues. Germline CDR1 and CDR2: MGHDK and SYGVNS. The germline V and J ends were trimmed by 4 bases and 0 bases, with 12 bases remaining between them. CDR3 amino acids: CASSGVRGLNTEAFF. For the CDR3, the DNA is TGTGCCAGCAGTGGAGTCAGGGGACTGAACACTGAAGCTTTCTTT.

The chain is built from TRBV9 and TRBJ1-3; D call uncertain. V was cut by 0 bases and J by 1 base, with 14 bases left in between. The germline V gene encodes CDR1 SGDLS and CDR2 YYNGEE. The CDR3 is 17 amino acids. CDR3: CASSVGEGFRSGNTIYF. The CDR3 DNA follows: TGTGCCAGCAGCGTAGGTGAGGGATTTCGATCTGGAAACACCATATATTTT.

The J gene is TRBJ2-5, the V gene TRBV30; 11 nucleotides align to TRBD2. From germline, CDR1 is GTSNPN and CDR2 SVGIG (reference sequence). After removal of 8 bases from V and 5 bases from J, the junction contained 7 bases not matched to a gene. The CDR3 runs to 13 residues. The CDR3 nucleotides are TGTGCCGTTAGCGGGGGGGTGTGGGAGACCCAGTACTTC. This codes for CAVSGGVWETQYF.

V is TRBV11-3 and J is TRBJ2-7, with D possibly matching TRBD1 (5 bases). This CDR3 has 14 amino acids. Trimming took 3 bases from V and 6 from J, leaving 15 bases between them. Germline V gene data show CDR1 as SGHNT and CDR2 as YENEEA. For the CDR3, the DNA is TGTGCCAGCAGCTTTGCAGGGTCTTACTCCGAGCAGTACTTC. This translates into CASSFAGSYSEQYF.

The CDR3: CASSRQGRYGYTF. CDR3 DNA: TGTGCCAGCTCTCGACAGGGCCGCTATGGCTACACCTTC. V and J are TRBV12-3 or TRBV12-4 and TRBJ1-2; 7 bases agree with TRBD1. The CDR3 covers 13 residues. With V trimmed by 8 bases and J by 4 bases, 7 bases remained unmatched.

The rearrangement links TRBV6-6 to TRBJ1-1; D may be TRBD1 (5 bases). Per the germline V gene, CDR1 is MNHNY and CDR2 is SVGAGI (reference sequence). The ends were cut back, 5 bases at V and 0 bases at J, with 19 bases in the middle. The CDR3 has 17 residues. This chain's CDR3 is CASSRRQSAILNTEAFF. The CDR3, as DNA: TGTGCCAGCAGTCGTAGACAGTCGGCGATTCTGAACACTGAAGCTTTCTTT.

This sequence joins TRBV27 and TRBJ2-3; weak D call: TRBD1 (7 bases). This CDR3 is built from 12 residues. Germline V CDR1 and CDR2: MNHEY, SMNVEV (reference sequence). The CDR3 loop is CAAGQKQDTQYF. CDR3 nucleotide sequence: TGTGCGGCGGGACAGAAACAAGATACGCAGTATTTT.

J is TRBJ2-6 and V is TRBV19; TRBD1 matches at 7 bases. Germline V gene sequence: CDR1 LNHDA, CDR2 SQIVND (reference sequence). V was clipped by 1 base and J by 0 bases; unmatched bases: 6. This CDR3 spans 18 amino acids. CDR3: CASSIVGTVYSGANVLTF. The CDR3 bases are TGTGCCAGTAGTATAGTAGGGACAGTGTACTCTGGGGCCAACGTCCTGACTTTC.

The V gene is TRBV27, the J gene TRBJ1-2; D is uncertain. This CDR3 region has 15 residues. CDR1 and CDR2 (germline): MNHEY, SMNVEV (reference sequence). Trimming stripped 2 bases from V and 8 bases from J, with 18 bases between. The CDR3 region is CASSLTAPGPWGYTF. In DNA, the CDR3 is TGTGCCAGCAGTTTAACGGCCCCGGGTCCCTGGGGCTACACCTTC.

This rearrangement joins TRBV10-3 to TRBJ2-7; 8 nucleotides line up with TRBD2. Germline lookup yields CDR1 ENHRY and CDR2 SYGVKD. The CDR3 has 15 residues. V shed 6 bases, J shed 1 base, and the junction held 8 bases outside the gene matches. DNA for the CDR3: TGTGCCATCAGAGACAGCGGGAGCGGGTCCTACGAGCAGTACTTC. It translates to CAIRDSGSGSYEQYF.

The chain uses TRBV6-2 or TRBV6-3 and TRBJ1-3; the match to TRBD1 covers 9 bases. Germline V CDR1 and CDR2: MNHEY, SVGEGT. V was pared by 6 bases and J by 1 base, with 7 bases of the junction left unmatched. This CDR3 has 16 amino acids. The CDR3 reads CASSPGTGWSGNTIYF. CDR3 nucleotides: TGTGCCAGCAGCCCCGGGACAGGGTGGTCTGGAAACACCATATATTTT.

The J gene is TRBJ1-2, the V gene TRBV29-1, with D unresolved. V gave up 3 bases and J gave up 3 bases, with 5 bases separating them. Germline CDR1 and CDR2: SQVTM and ANQGSEA. There are 11 residues in the CDR3. CDR3 coding DNA: TGCAGCGTTGATTGGCACTATGGCTACACCTTC. Translating gives CSVDWHYGYTF.

The chain joins TRBV25-1 to TRBJ2-4, with TRBD2 matching 8 bases. CDR3 length: 14 residues. Germline values: CDR1 MGHDK, CDR2 SYGVNS. J gave up 8 bases and V 3 bases, and 6 bases lay outside the gene matches. The chain's CDR3 is CASSDAAGADIQYF. The CDR3 region has the DNA TGTGCCAGCAGTGACGCAGCGGGGGCGGACATTCAGTACTTC.

The chain combines TRBV5-5 with TRBJ1-1; 7 bases are shared with TRBD1. The germline V gene has CDR1 SGHKS and CDR2 YYEKEE (reference sequence). This CDR3 region has 15 residues. The V gene end was trimmed by 4 bases and the J gene end by 0 bases; junction bases not matched to a gene: 6. The DNA of the CDR3 is TGTGCCAGCAGCCCTGAGGGGGCTTTGAACACTGAAGCTTTCTTT. This translates into CASSPEGALNTEAFF.

The chain joins TRBV12-5 to TRBJ2-6; 11 nucleotides line up with TRBD1. The CDR3 covers 17 residues. With V trimmed by 5 bases and J by 0 bases, 3 bases remained unmatched. CDR1 is LGHNT, CDR2 FRNRAP, per germline. DNA for the CDR3: TGTGCTAGTGGTGGGACAGGGGGAATCTCTGGGGCCAACGTCCTGACTTTC. Its translation: CASGGTGGISGANVLTF. The full variable domain, completed using reference TRBV12-5 and TRBJ2-6, is DARVTQTPRHKVTEMGQEVTMRCQPILGHNTVFWYRQTMMQGLELLAYFRNRAPLDDSGMPKDRFSAEMPDATLATLKIQPSEPRDSAVYFCASGGTGGISGANVLTFGAGSRLTVL.

The J gene is TRBJ2-2, the V gene TRBV11-2, with a possible D match to TRBD2 (6 bases). Germline lookup yields CDR1 SGHAT and CDR2 FQNNGV. CDR3 size: 14 residues. Between the trimmed V and J ends, which lost 3 bases and 6 bases, there was a span of 11 bases. The CDR3 coding sequence is TGTGCCAGCAGCTTGCGGCGGGGCGCCGGGGAGCTGTTTTTT. Residues: CASSLRRGAGELFF. The whole variable domain, filled in from reference TRBV11-2 and TRBJ2-2, reads EAGVAQSPRYKIIEKRQSVAFWCNPISGHATLYWYQQILGQGPKLLIQFQNNGVVDDSQLPKDRFSAERLKGVDSTLKIQPAKLEDSAVYLCASSLRRGAGELFFGEGSRLTVL.

The rearrangement joins TRBV28 to TRBJ1-2; TRBD1 might be the D (6 bases). Trimming stripped 3 bases from V and 3 bases from J, with 23 bases between. The CDR3 is 18 residues long. CDR1 is MDHEN and CDR2 is SYDVKM in the germline V gene. The CDR3 region is CASSFWRSQGIRYYGYTF. As DNA, the CDR3 is TGTGCCAGCAGTTTTTGGCGATCCCAGGGGATTCGATACTATGGCTACACCTTC.

This clone was seen only once. This chain uses TRBV9 with TRBJ2-1; 7 bases line up with TRBD2. This CDR3 spans 13 amino acids. J gave up 7 bases and V 1 base, and 2 bases lay outside the gene matches. CDR1 is SGDLS and CDR2 is YYNGEE in the germline V gene. The CDR3 DNA reads as TGTGCCAGCAGCGTAAGCGGGATAAATGAGCAGTTCTTC. Translating gives CASSVSGINEQFF.

This clone was counted between two and nine times. This sequence joins TRBV28 and TRBJ2-2; 9 nucleotides agree with TRBD2. Germline trimming cut 3 bases from V and 4 bases from J; bases unmatched to any gene: 12. CDR1 MDHEN and CDR2 SYDVKM come from the germline V gene. The CDR3 spans 18 residues. The CDR3 here is CASSFRSGRPQPTGELFF. CDR3 nucleotide sequence: TGTGCCAGCAGTTTTCGTAGCGGGAGACCTCAACCCACCGGGGAGCTGTTTTTT.

The chain joins TRBV19 to TRBJ1-1, with unresolved D. Germline lookup yields CDR1 LNHDA and CDR2 SQIVND (reference sequence). The length of the CDR3 is 13 residues. The ends were cut back, 3 bases at V and 11 bases at J, with 16 bases in the middle. CDR3 DNA: TGTGCCAGTAGTATCGGCGGGCTTCTGGGGGCTTTCTTT. Its translation: CASSIGGLLGAFF. Looking up the rest from reference TRBV19 and TRBJ1-1 gives the full variable domain: DGGITQSPKYLFRKEGQNVTLSCEQNLNHDAMYWYRQDPGQGLRLIYYSQIVNDFQKGDIAEGYSVSREKKESFPLTVTSAQKNPTAFYLCASSIGGLLGAFFGQGTRLTVV.

The count of this clone is one. The chain combines TRBV5-1 with TRBJ2-5; 11 bases map to TRBD2. Per the germline V gene, CDR1 is SGHRS and CDR2 is YFSETQ. With V trimmed by 3 bases and J by 3 bases, 1 base remained unmatched. The CDR3 covers 14 residues. CDR3 residues: CASSWGLAEETQYF. The CDR3 coding sequence is TGCGCCAGCAGCTGGGGACTAGCGGAAGAGACCCAGTACTTC. Full variable domain (outside the CDR3, taken from reference TRBV5-1 and TRBJ2-5): KAGVTQTPRYLIKTRGQQVTLSCSPISGHRSVSWYQQTPGQGLQFLFEYFSETQRNKGNFPGRFSGRQFSNSRSEMNVSTLELGDSALYLCASSWGLAEETQYFGPGTRLLVL.

This clone was seen more than once but under ten times. This chain uses TRBV5-1 with TRBJ2-1; D may be TRBD1 (6 bases). Germline V gene lookup returns CDR1 SGHRS and CDR2 YFSETQ. The CDR3 length is 15 residues. V gave up 0 bases and J gave up 0 bases, with 7 bases separating them. The CDR3 region has the DNA TGCGCCAGCAGCTTGGAGGGGGTCTCCTACAATGAGCAGTTCTTC. It specifies CASSLEGVSYNEQFF.

The CDR3 here is CASSLGYANSPLHF. In nucleotides, the CDR3 is TGTGCCAGCAGCTTAGGATACGCGAATTCACCCCTCCACTTT. The V gene is TRBV7-2, the J gene TRBJ1-6; D uncertain. The CDR3 totals 14 residues. Germline assignment: CDR1 SGHTA and CDR2 FQGNSA. Trimming pared 1 base from V and 7 bases from J, leaving 8 bases between.